The TCR beta chain under discussion was sequenced for a study of identifying expanded T cells in peripheral blood. General study points: Roughly two-week clone count variance significantly increased as total template count grew.

About this clone itself: Its target is not known.

This CDR3 comprises 15 residues. Germline lookup yields CDR1 GTSNPN and CDR2 SVGIG (reference sequence). Trimming at V came to 3 bases and at J to 5 bases, leaving 9 bases not matched to a gene. Sequencing was performed with immunoSEQ multiplex PCR; in TCRdb, only in-frame clones are kept and a portion is missing. The sample includes around 80,000 clones, 75% to 90% of them seen just once. The chain has TRBV30 and TRBJ2-2, with TRBD1 identical over 7 bases. The clonotype was recovered from a person aged 18 to 70 in good health. Sequenced material: blood. In DNA form, the CDR3 reads TGTGCCTGGAGCAGGGGGTATAGGGGTACCGGGGAGCTGTTTTTT. It codes for CAWSRGYRGTGELFF.